The sequence of this T cell receptor beta chain was determined in a study of T cell responses to AZD1222 COVID-19 vaccine. Study-wide results and caveats: The repertoires were collected only after the peak T cell response.

As concerns this clone: What it binds is not known.

This table comes from immunoSEQ multiplex PCR, and its TCRdb copy is limited to in-frame clones, with some not included. The data show some 50,000 clones, around 91% seen once. The sequence came from an adult who received the AZD1222 COVID-19 vaccine. The sample was peripheral blood, taken 28 days after the second AZD1222 dose.

As DNA, the CDR3 is TGTGCCAGCAGGACGTACGACGCTGCAACTAATGAAAAACTGTTTTTT. Residues: CASRTYDAATNEKLFF. This chain links TRBV2 with TRBJ1-4; D gene unclear. The germline V and J ends were trimmed by 6 bases and 0 bases, with 14 bases remaining between them. Germline CDR1 is SNHLY and CDR2 is FYNNEI. The CDR3 length is 16 residues.